The 12 T cell receptor beta chains given below trace back to one sample, sequenced in a study of T cell repertoires in cytomegalovirus infection. A single record per CDR3 protein comes from TCRdb applying MiXCR to the reads. The table shows a few hundred thousand distinct CDR3 sequences, with around a tenth occurring only once. The sequenced material came from PBMCs. These receptors all stem from a human donor in good health (CMV status not recorded). Some clones in this sample may be carry-over from other donors' samples.

This clonotype came up a few times. This chain links TRBV11-2 with TRBJ2-1, with TRBD2 matching over 11 bases. There are 15 residues in the CDR3. With 3 bases clipped from V and 2 bases from J, the junction kept 0 bases outside the gene matches. Germline V gives CDR1 SGHAT, CDR2 FQNNGV. CDR3 amino acids: CASSFSGGAYNEQFF. The CDR3 DNA follows: TGTGCCAGCAGCTTTAGCGGGGGGGCCTACAATGAGCAGTTCTTC.

This clonotype was seen many times. The genes are TRBV12-3 or TRBV12-4 and TRBJ1-1; D may be TRBD1 (5 bases). The CDR3 is 13 residues long. V lost 7 bases to trimming and J lost 1 base, with 10 bases between them. The CDR3 DNA sequence: TGTGCCAGCAACCTTGGGGGGAACACTGAAGCTTTCTTT. This sequence encodes CASNLGGNTEAFF.

This clonotype was counted at least ten times. The V call is TRBV27, the J call TRBJ2-1; 7 positions match TRBD2. The CDR3 runs 18 residues. Germline V gives CDR1 MNHEY, CDR2 SMNVEV (reference sequence). V lost 3 bases to trimming and J lost 5 bases; unmatched junction nucleotides: 16. The CDR3 here is CASSLIKGGRGGNNEQFF. The CDR3 nucleotides are TGTGCCAGCAGTTTGATAAAGGGAGGGCGCGGGGGAAACAATGAGCAGTTCTTC.

This clonotype was recorded a few times. The chain carries TRBV28 and TRBJ2-7; tentative D call: TRBD1 (6 bases). V lost 6 bases to trimming and J lost 4 bases, with 19 bases between them. CDR1 is MDHEN, CDR2 SYDVKM, per germline. The CDR3 totals 15 residues. CDR3 DNA: TGTGCCAGCAGCAAAACTTACAGGGCCGGTTACGAGCAGTACTTC. Its translation is CASSKTYRAGYEQYF.

In this sample, this clonotype turned up many times. The V call is TRBV12-3 or TRBV12-4, the J call TRBJ1-3, with 7 bases lining up with TRBD1. Trimming removed 7 bases from V and 2 bases from J; junction bases left unmatched: 8. CDR3 length: 15 amino acids. The CDR3 DNA follows: TGTGCCAGCATCAAAATCAGGGGGACTGGAAACACCATATATTTT. This sequence encodes CASIKIRGTGNTIYF.

This clonotype was seen many times. This sequence joins TRBV12-3 or TRBV12-4 and TRBJ2-7, with D possibly TRBD1 on 5 matching bases. CDR3 length: 14 amino acids. V gave up 3 bases and J gave up 3 bases, with 12 bases separating them. CDR3 in amino acids: CASSLQGIVYEQYF. Here the CDR3 DNA reads TGTGCCAGCAGTTTGCAGGGTATTGTCTACGAGCAGTACTTC.

This clonotype was found many times. The chain joins TRBV28 to TRBJ1-1; D is undetermined. The CDR3 consists of 16 residues. V lost 3 bases and J lost 0, with 14 bases in between. CDR1 is MDHEN and CDR2 is SYDVKM in the germline V gene. The CDR3: CASSFAGRRMNTEAFF. The CDR3 DNA reads as TGTGCCAGCAGTTTCGCTGGAAGGAGGATGAACACTGAAGCTTTCTTT. The full variable domain, completed using reference TRBV28 and TRBJ1-1, is DVKVTQSSRYLVKRTGEKVFLECVQDMDHENMFWYRQDPGLGLRLIYFSYDVKMKEKGDIPEGYSVSREKKERFSLILESASTNQTSMYLCASSFAGRRMNTEAFFGQGTRLTVV.

This clonotype was observed a few times. This chain connects TRBV2 to TRBJ1-6; 8 positions match TRBD1. Looked up from germline, CDR1 is SNHLY and CDR2 is FYNNEI. V trimming: 7 bases; J trimming: 7 bases; junction bases outside the gene matches: 6. The CDR3 sequence is 14 residues long. The CDR3 sequence is CASKTGGWNSPLHF. Written as DNA, the CDR3 is TGTGCCAGCAAAACAGGGGGGTGGAATTCACCCCTCCACTTT.

This clonotype occurred a few times. This chain connects TRBV2 to TRBJ1-6, with 7 bases that match TRBD1. Germline trimming cut 7 bases from V and 9 bases from J; bases unmatched to any gene: 9. Germline V gives CDR1 SNHLY, CDR2 FYNNEI. This CDR3 comprises 14 residues. CDR3: CASIRQGGRSPLHF. In nucleotides, the CDR3 is TGTGCCAGCATCCGACAGGGCGGGCGTTCACCCCTCCACTTT.

This clonotype was observed many times. This chain's CDR3 is CASSPAGPGANVLTF. Written as DNA, the CDR3 is TGTGCCAGCAGCCCGGCAGGGCCAGGGGCCAACGTCCTGACTTTC. The rearrangement joins TRBV7-2 to TRBJ2-6; possibly TRBD1 for D (5 bases). V shed 5 bases and J shed 4 bases, with 12 bases lying between them. The CDR3 contains 15 residues. Germline values: CDR1 SGHTA, CDR2 FQGNSA.

This clonotype was recorded many times. The CDR3 DNA follows: TGTGCCAGCAGTCGGACAGGGATTAACACCGGGGAGCTGTTTTTT. Translating it yields CASSRTGINTGELFF. The chain has TRBV25-1 and TRBJ2-2; TRBD1 agrees at 8 bases. V was clipped by 5 bases and J by 2 bases; unmatched bases: 4. Germline CDR1 is MGHDK and CDR2 is SYGVNS. The CDR3 loop spans 15 amino acids.

This clonotype has a count of ten or more. The V and J genes are TRBV7-2 and TRBJ1-5; D is unresolved. The CDR3 spans 15 residues. The germline CDR1 and CDR2 sequences are SGHTA and FQGNSA. Trimming cost V 6 bases and J 0 bases, with 12 bases left between them. Here the CDR3 DNA reads TGTGCCAGCAGAGCCGGACTAAATAGCAATCAGCCCCAGCATTTT. The encoded protein is CASRAGLNSNQPQHF.